The source of this T cell receptor (beta chain) is a study of OX40 agonist ivuxolimab in advanced cancers. About the study: Given to patients was ivuxolimab, an agonistic anti-OX40 (CD134) antibody.

Regarding this clone: The antigen remains unidentified.

Some clones are missing from TCRdb's copy, which holds only in-frame ones; the method was immunoSEQ multiplex PCR. The table includes about 41,000 clones, around 87% detected once. Systemic immunosuppression or autoimmune disease history was grounds to exclude patients. Study-wide points: Nonresponders included some who also had low normalized T-cell clonal expansion.

The germline V gene has CDR1 SGHAT and CDR2 FQNNGV. The CDR3 extends over 14 amino acids. Trimming removed 7 bases from V and 0 bases from J, with 10 bases in between. This TCR derives from an adult with an advanced solid tumor such as melanoma, head and neck, liver or kidney cancer. The sample here was CD4+ or CD8+ T cells sorted from blood, taken in a trial of the OX40 agonist ivuxolimab. The J gene is TRBJ1-3, the V gene TRBV11-2; D unresolved. Here the CDR3 reads CASTTWGSGNTIYF. CDR3 nucleotide sequence: TGTGCCAGCACCACATGGGGCTCTGGAAACACCATATATTTT.